The 21 T cell receptor beta chains reported below all come from one sample, sequenced in a study of blood T cell repertoires in COVID-19. Assay used: immunoSEQ multiplex PCR; TCRdb lists only in-frame clones, some missing. The table includes more than 45,000 clones, 85% to 90% detected once. The sequenced sample was peripheral blood. The receptors were sampled from a woman of 80 years or more with COVID-19, enrolled during active disease.

CDR3 amino acids: CASRDNVGRVNTEAFF. The CDR3 DNA follows: TGTGCCAGCAGAGATAATGTGGGCAGGGTGAACACTGAAGCTTTCTTT. V gene TRBV2 combines with J gene TRBJ1-1; possible D gene TRBD1, 5 bases. This CDR3 has 16 residues. Trimming pared 6 bases from V and 0 bases from J, leaving 17 bases between. Germline assignment: CDR1 SNHLY and CDR2 FYNNEI.

The chain joins TRBV28 to TRBJ2-5, with TRBD2 identical over 8 bases. Germline loops: CDR1 MDHEN, CDR2 SYDVKM. CDR3 length equals 14 residues. Germline trimming cut 7 bases from V and 2 bases from J; bases unmatched to any gene: 6. For the CDR3, the DNA is TGTGCCAGCATGAAGGGCGGGAGGCAAGAGACCCAGTACTTC. Encoded protein: CASMKGGRQETQYF. The whole variable domain, filled in from reference TRBV28 and TRBJ2-5, reads DVKVTQSSRYLVKRTGEKVFLECVQDMDHENMFWYRQDPGLGLRLIYFSYDVKMKEKGDIPEGYSVSREKKERFSLILESASTNQTSMYLCASMKGGRQETQYFGPGTRLLVL.

The chain links TRBV19 to TRBJ2-1, with D perhaps TRBD2 (6 bases). V lost 8 bases and J 6 bases, leaving 23 bases between the germline ends. CDR3 length: 16 amino acids. Per germline, CDR1 LNHDA and CDR2 SQIVND (reference sequence). The CDR3 is CASQREARPNTNEQFF. CDR3 DNA sequence: TGTGCCAGTCAGAGGGAGGCGAGGCCCAATACCAATGAGCAGTTCTTC.

This clone occurred a few times. The gene calls are TRBV7-2 and TRBJ2-7; 7 bases are a match to TRBD2. The V gene end was trimmed by 2 bases and the J gene end by 0 bases; junction bases not matched to a gene: 4. The CDR3 spans 15 residues. Germline V gene data show CDR1 as SGHTA and CDR2 as FQGNSA. The CDR3 coding sequence is TGTGCCAGCAGCTTACGGGGGGATCGCTCCTACGAGCAGTACTTC. This encodes CASSLRGDRSYEQYF.

The chain couples TRBV6-5 to TRBJ2-1; no clear D. Germline-derived CDR1 and CDR2 are MNHEY and SVGAGI. V was trimmed by 0 bases and J by 6 bases, leaving 9 bases between them. This CDR3 has 14 residues. CDR3: CASSYSRGSNEQFF. The CDR3 DNA follows: TGTGCCAGCAGTTACTCTCGCGGATCCAATGAGCAGTTCTTC.

The rearrangement joins TRBV24-1 to TRBJ1-5, with D possibly TRBD1 on 5 matching bases. Trimming left V 9 bases short and J 7 bases short, with 18 bases between. CDR1 is KGHDR and CDR2 is SFDVKD in the germline V gene. The CDR3 has 14 amino acids. The CDR3 DNA sequence: TGTGCCACCTCCCCGGGGGGGAGACGGCAGCCCCAGCATTTT. This encodes CATSPGGRRQPQHF.

The rearrangement links TRBV6-4 to TRBJ2-3; tentative D call: TRBD2 (5 bases). Trimming stripped 0 bases from V and 7 bases from J, with 8 bases between. The length of the CDR3 is 13 residues. Per the germline V gene, CDR1 is MRHNA and CDR2 is SNTAGT. The chain's CDR3 is CASSDSRGNTQYF. The DNA of the CDR3 is TGTGCCAGCAGTGACTCTAGAGGGAATACGCAGTATTTT.

This chain joins TRBV3-1 (or the pseudogene TRBV3-2) and TRBJ2-3; 8 bases fit TRBD2. V gave up 8 bases and J gave up 4 bases; unmatched junction bases: 8. Looked up from germline, CDR1 is LGHDT and CDR2 is YNNKEL (reference sequence). This CDR3 has 14 amino acids. For the CDR3, the DNA is TGTGCCAGCTCCGGGACTAGTTCCTCAGATACGCAGTATTTT. Residues: CASSGTSSSDTQYF.

This chain connects TRBV19 to TRBJ2-1; D may be TRBD1 (5 bases). Germline lookup yields CDR1 LNHDA and CDR2 SQIVND (reference sequence). The CDR3 spans 16 residues. The V end lost 6 bases, the J end lost 9 bases, and 24 bases lay between the germline ends. The CDR3 here is CASRLSSRVRGREQFF. The CDR3 DNA reads as TGTGCCAGTAGACTCTCCTCCAGGGTAAGGGGTCGTGAGCAGTTCTTC.

V gene TRBV6-1 combines with J gene TRBJ1-1, with TRBD1 matching over 9 bases. V was clipped by 4 bases and J by 3 bases; unmatched bases: 12. Germline V gene sequence: CDR1 MNHNS, CDR2 SASEGT. The CDR3 sequence is 17 residues long. CDR3 residues: CASSGGQGGSVDTEAFF. In DNA, the CDR3 is TGTGCCAGCAGTGGGGGACAGGGCGGGTCGGTGGACACTGAAGCTTTCTTT.

The chain employs TRBV5-1 and TRBJ1-5; D is ambiguous. Germline V gives CDR1 SGHRS, CDR2 YFSETQ. Deletions cut 2 bases from V and 6 bases from J, with 12 bases between. The CDR3 sequence is 14 residues long. Written as DNA, the CDR3 is TGCGCCAGCAGCTTTAATTCGGGAGGTCAGCCCCAGCATTTT. Translating it yields CASSFNSGGQPQHF.

The chain recombines TRBV2 with TRBJ1-3, with D maybe TRBD1 (6 bases). This CDR3 has 14 amino acids. V was clipped by 7 bases and J by 4 bases, with 14 bases between them. CDR1 is SNHLY and CDR2 is FYNNEI in the germline V gene. The CDR3 sequence is CASTSGVVGNTIYF. CDR3 nucleotide sequence: TGTGCCAGCACCTCAGGGGTGGTCGGAAACACCATATATTTT.

The J gene is TRBJ1-1, the V gene TRBV7-2; TRBD1 is a possible D gene (5 bases). V shed 5 bases and J shed 1 base, with 11 bases lying between them. The CDR3 sequence is 14 residues long. The germline CDR1 and CDR2 sequences are SGHTA and FQGNSA. CDR3 amino acids: CASSLRVWNTEAFF. Here the CDR3 DNA reads TGTGCCAGCAGCCTCAGGGTCTGGAACACTGAAGCTTTCTTT.

This clone appeared a single time. The chain joins TRBV6-2 or TRBV6-3 to TRBJ1-5; 8 bases are a match to TRBD1. This CDR3 comprises 17 residues. CDR1 and CDR2 (germline): MNHEY, SVGEGT. The V and J ends lost 6 bases and 4 bases, in that order; junction bases with no gene match: 14. CDR3 amino acids: CASSPGQGRAGNQPQHF. DNA for the CDR3: TGTGCCAGCAGCCCTGGACAGGGTCGAGCGGGTAATCAGCCCCAGCATTTT.

This rearrangement joins TRBV4-2 to TRBJ1-5; D unresolved. The CDR3 runs to 15 residues. Germline-derived CDR1 and CDR2 are LGHNA and YNFKEQ. V was cut by 0 bases and J by 2 bases, with 8 bases left in between. In DNA form, the CDR3 reads TGTGCCAGCAGCCAAGAGTATTCAGGCAATCAGCCCCAGCATTTT. Translated: CASSQEYSGNQPQHF.

The genes are TRBV11-2 and TRBJ1-2; D perhaps matches TRBD1 (5 bases). The CDR3 is 15 residues long. Trimming removed 3 bases from V and 6 bases from J, with 17 bases in between. In germline, CDR1 is SGHAT, CDR2 FQNNGV. The CDR3 reads CASSFVGRGGNGYTF. The DNA for the CDR3 is TGTGCCAGCAGCTTCGTCGGGAGGGGCGGAAATGGCTACACCTTC. Looking up the rest from reference TRBV11-2 and TRBJ1-2 gives the full variable domain: EAGVAQSPRYKIIEKRQSVAFWCNPISGHATLYWYQQILGQGPKLLIQFQNNGVVDDSQLPKDRFSAERLKGVDSTLKIQPAKLEDSAVYLCASSFVGRGGNGYTFGSGTRLTVV.

CDR3 loop: CASSQGTARGGETQYF. DNA of the CDR3: TGCGCCAGCAGCCAAGGGACAGCCAGGGGTGGAGAGACCCAGTACTTC. The chain recombines TRBV4-1 with TRBJ2-5; a possible D gene is TRBD1 (6 bases). V was pared by 1 base and J by 4 bases, with 16 bases between. The CDR3 contains 16 residues. Per germline, CDR1 MGHRA and CDR2 YSYEKL.

The rearrangement joins TRBV5-6 to TRBJ1-3, with D perhaps matching TRBD1 (6 bases). V lost 4 bases to trimming and J lost 2 bases, with 19 bases between them. CDR1 and CDR2 from the germline V gene are SGHDT and YYEEEE. The CDR3 extends over 17 amino acids. The DNA of the CDR3 is TGTGCCAGCAGCCCCCGAATAAGCAGGGGCACTGGAAACACCATATATTTT. Protein sequence: CASSPRISRGTGNTIYF.

This rearrangement joins TRBV7-9 to TRBJ1-2; TRBD1 is a possible D gene (5 bases). This CDR3 contains 15 residues. V lost 3 bases to trimming and J lost 9 bases, with 20 bases between them. Germline CDR1 and CDR2: SEHNR and FQNEAQ (reference sequence). This chain's CDR3 is CASSLEGAFAFRYTF. In nucleotides, the CDR3 is TGTGCCAGCAGCTTGGAAGGGGCCTTCGCCTTTCGCTACACCTTC.

The chain combines TRBV3-1 (or the pseudogene TRBV3-2) with TRBJ1-6, with TRBD1 matching over 8 bases. This CDR3 comprises 15 residues. Trimming at V came to 4 bases and at J to 8 bases, leaving 7 bases not matched to a gene. Per the germline V gene, CDR1 is LGHDT and CDR2 is YNNKEL (reference sequence). The CDR3 here is CASSPVQGVDSPLHF. Written as DNA, the CDR3 is TGTGCCAGCAGCCCAGTACAGGGGGTAGATTCACCCCTCCACTTT.

This clone has a single count. The J gene is TRBJ1-1, the V gene TRBV7-6; TRBD1 might be the D (5 bases). From germline, CDR1 is SGHVS and CDR2 FNYEAQ. Trimming took off 4 bases at V and 0 bases at J, with 9 bases between the two ends. The CDR3 consists of 14 residues. The CDR3 spells CASSSGNLNTEAFF. DNA for the CDR3: TGTGCCAGCAGCTCAGGGAACTTGAACACTGAAGCTTTCTTT.